The sequence of this T cell receptor beta chain was determined in a study of pediatric ulcerative colitis. The wider study: Seven or eight patients showed pancolitis and two showed left-sided colitis. General study findings and limits: A couple of rectal clonotypes were found only in ulcerative colitis patients, all of them. Two patients' blood samples yielded substantially fewer templates.

This CDR3 spans 13 amino acids. Germline assignment: CDR1 SGHTS and CDR2 YDEGEE. The V end lost 0 bases, the J end lost 5 bases, and 6 bases lay between the germline ends. Ulcerative colitis patients received no immunosuppressive medication before the diagnostic colonoscopy. Comment on this clone: The antigen is not known.

Profiling relied on immunoSEQ multiplex PCR, and the TCRdb table lists in-frame clones only, not all of them. The sample comprises around 14,000 clones, around 90% of which are singletons, and roughly 0.9% rests with the top ten. The V call is TRBV5-8, the J call TRBJ1-5; D possibly corresponds to TRBD1 (5 bases). The sample taken for sequencing was blood. The TCR originated in a boy younger than 18 with moderate ulcerative colitis. The CDR3 sequence: CASSLVGDQPQHF. The CDR3 region has the DNA TGTGCCAGCAGCTTGGTAGGGGATCAGCCCCAGCATTTT.